The next 20 T cell receptor beta chains were all read from a single sample in a study of control samples from healthy donors and cancer patients. Clones were read by immunoSEQ multiplex PCR, and TCRdb kept only the in-frame ones, dropping some. The table records about 59,000 clones, more than 85% of them present only once. The sequenced sample consisted of PBMCs. Receptors were obtained from a man aged 40-55 years with colorectal cancer.

The rearrangement uses TRBV11-2 and TRBJ2-2; D possibly corresponds to TRBD2 (6 bases). The CDR3 covers 16 residues. Germline V gene sequence: CDR1 SGHAT, CDR2 FQNNGV. V was clipped by 6 bases and J by 0 bases, with 14 bases between them. The CDR3 coding sequence is TGTGCCAGCAGACCCGGACTAACCGCGAACACCGGGGAGCTGTTTTTT. This gives the protein CASRPGLTANTGELFF.

The chain has TRBV11-2 and TRBJ1-5; D possibly corresponds to TRBD1 (6 bases). The CDR3 totals 14 residues. V dropped 5 bases and J dropped 10 bases, with 18 bases sitting between them. CDR1 SGHAT and CDR2 FQNNGV come from the germline V gene. In DNA, the CDR3 is TGTGCCAGCAGCCAAGCACAGGGACCCACCCCCCAGCATTTT. Its translation: CASSQAQGPTPQHF.

The chain couples TRBV7-2 to TRBJ2-5; 9 positions agree with TRBD2. The CDR3 has 16 residues. Germline trimming cut 6 bases from V and 4 bases from J; bases unmatched to any gene: 12. The germline gives CDR1 SGHTA, CDR2 FQGNSA. CDR3 sequence reads: CASRLSGPAGGETQYF. The DNA for the CDR3 is TGTGCCAGCAGACTCTCTGGGCCAGCGGGGGGAGAGACCCAGTACTTC.

The V gene is TRBV5-1, the J gene TRBJ1-1; D not resolved. The CDR3 length is 14 residues. Germline V gene sequence: CDR1 SGHRS, CDR2 YFSETQ. V lost 2 bases and J lost 1, with 9 bases in between. CDR3 in amino acids: CASSFSDPNTEAFF. The CDR3 DNA is TGCGCCAGCAGCTTTTCCGATCCGAACACTGAAGCTTTCTTT.

This chain joins TRBV9 and TRBJ2-7; the D is unclear. The germline V gene has CDR1 SGDLS and CDR2 YYNGEE. Deletions cut 4 bases from V and 2 bases from J, with 10 bases between. This CDR3 spans 13 amino acids. The chain's CDR3 is CASSPGSTYEQYF. In nucleotides, the CDR3 is TGTGCCAGCAGCCCGGGCAGCACCTACGAGCAGTACTTC.

This clone was observed once. The chain carries TRBV24-1 and TRBJ1-5; D is undetermined. The germline CDR1 and CDR2 sequences are KGHDR and SFDVKD. CDR3 length: 14 residues. Trimming stripped 5 bases from V and 0 bases from J, with 7 bases between. The CDR3, as DNA: TGTGCCACCAGTGCAGGTTATAGCAATCAGCCCCAGCATTTT. Amino acid sequence: CATSAGYSNQPQHF.

The rearrangement joins TRBV7-3 to TRBJ2-1; D gene unclear. Trimming left V 8 bases short and J 10 bases short, with 21 bases between. The CDR3 runs 14 residues. Germline lookup yields CDR1 SGHTA and CDR2 FQGTGA. The CDR3 loop reads CASRPSLVGREQFF. The CDR3 bases are TGTGCCAGCCGTCCGTCACTCGTCGGACGGGAGCAGTTCTTC.

The chain uses TRBV29-1 and TRBJ2-2; TRBD1 matches 10 bases. The CDR3 has 15 amino acids. CDR1 SQVTM and CDR2 ANQGSEA come from the germline V gene. The trim removed 5 bases at V and 5 bases at J, leaving 8 bases unmatched. CDR3 sequence (DNA): TGCAGCGTTTTACGTTCGGGACAGGGGACCGGGGAGCTGTTTTTT. Translation gives CSVLRSGQGTGELFF.

The chain recombines TRBV7-2 with TRBJ1-1, with D maybe TRBD1 (5 bases). CDR1 and CDR2 (germline): SGHTA, FQGNSA. The V gene lost 1 base and the J gene lost 1 base, with 10 bases spanning the gap. This CDR3 contains 15 residues. CDR3 region: CASSLGGAANTEAFF. The CDR3 DNA reads TGTGCCAGCAGCTTAGGAGGGGCCGCGAACACTGAAGCTTTCTTT.

The chain links TRBV29-1 to TRBJ2-3; weak D call: TRBD1 (6 bases). The CDR3 has 14 residues. With 0 bases removed from V and 3 bases from J, the gap between germline ends came to 10 bases. In germline, CDR1 is SQVTM, CDR2 ANQGSEA. This chain's CDR3 is CSVEETGTTDTQYF. CDR3 DNA sequence: TGCAGCGTTGAAGAAACAGGGACAACAGATACGCAGTATTTT.

This clone was seen once. J is TRBJ1-5 and V is TRBV7-8; tentative D call: TRBD1 (6 bases). Trimming cost V 4 bases and J 2 bases, with 21 bases left between them. Germline V lookup: CDR1 SGHVS, CDR2 FQNEAQ. CDR3 length: 18 amino acids. DNA of the CDR3: TGTGCCAGCAGCTCCAACTCTCAGGGGAACTTTGGCAATCAGCCCCAGCATTTT. Its protein is CASSSNSQGNFGNQPQHF.

The chain recombines TRBV5-5 with TRBJ2-7; no clear D gene. V was pared by 1 base and J by 3 bases, with 5 bases between. Germline CDR1 and CDR2: SGHKS and YYEKEE (reference sequence). The CDR3 is made up of 12 amino acids. In nucleotides, the CDR3 is TGTGCCAGCAGCTTGAGTAACTACGAGCAGTACTTC. Protein sequence: CASSLSNYEQYF.

This chain connects TRBV25-1 to TRBJ1-4; 9 bases match TRBD1. The germline CDR1 and CDR2 sequences are MGHDK and SYGVNS. With V trimmed by 3 bases and J by 7 bases, 3 bases remained unmatched. This CDR3 is built from 14 residues. The chain's CDR3 is CASSETGGGEKLFF. The CDR3 DNA follows: TGTGCCAGCAGTGAGACAGGGGGTGGTGAAAAACTGTTTTTT.

The chain is built from TRBV7-3 and TRBJ1-3; D remains unclear. The ends were cut back, 4 bases at V and 4 bases at J, with 8 bases in the middle. CDR1 is SGHTA and CDR2 is FQGTGA in the germline V gene. The CDR3 runs 13 residues. The CDR3 reads CASSSTTGNTIYF. CDR3 sequence (DNA): TGTGCCAGCAGCTCGACTACAGGAAACACCATATATTTT. The entire variable domain, with the rest obtained from reference TRBV7-3 and TRBJ1-3, is as follows: GAGVSQTPSNKVTEKGKYVELRCDPISGHTALYWYRQSLGQGPEFLIYFQGTGAADDSGLPNDRFFAVRPEGSVSTLKIQRTERGDSAVYLCASSSTTGNTIYFGEGSWLTVV.

The chain has TRBV6-5 and TRBJ1-4, with 7 bases that match TRBD1. This CDR3 contains 14 residues. The V gene's germline CDR1 is MNHEY and CDR2 SVGAGI. The J segment lost 5 bases and the V segment lost 6 bases, leaving 6 bases of the junction unmatched. The CDR3 loop reads CASRAGRGNEKLFF. In DNA, the CDR3 is TGTGCCAGCAGGGCGGGCAGGGGGAATGAAAAACTGTTTTTT.

The genes are TRBV12-5 and TRBJ1-1; tentative D call: TRBD1 (6 bases). Germline lookup yields CDR1 LGHNT and CDR2 FRNRAP. The V end lost 3 bases, the J end lost 4 bases, and 15 bases lay between the germline ends. The CDR3 has 15 residues. The CDR3 sequence: CASGFLGGDGTEAFF. The CDR3 DNA is TGTGCTAGTGGTTTCCTAGGGGGGGATGGCACTGAAGCTTTCTTT. Full variable domain (rest looked up from reference TRBV12-5 and TRBJ1-1): DARVTQTPRHKVTEMGQEVTMRCQPILGHNTVFWYRQTMMQGLELLAYFRNRAPLDDSGMPKDRFSAEMPDATLATLKIQPSEPRDSAVYFCASGFLGGDGTEAFFGQGTRLTVV.

The chain recombines TRBV9 with TRBJ1-3, with no clear D. Per the germline V gene, CDR1 is SGDLS and CDR2 is YYNGEE. This CDR3 region has 14 residues. V was trimmed by 2 bases and J by 0 bases, leaving 6 bases between them. The CDR3 sequence is CASSVEGSGNTIYF. Here the CDR3 DNA reads TGTGCCAGCAGCGTCGAGGGCTCTGGAAACACCATATATTTT.

The J gene is TRBJ2-1, the V gene TRBV5-4; 8 nucleotides agree with TRBD2. With V trimmed by 2 bases and J by 6 bases, 7 bases remained unmatched. The CDR3 contains 15 residues. Germline CDR1 SGHNT, CDR2 YYREEE (reference sequence). CDR3 residues: CASSLRRGGSNEQFF. DNA for the CDR3: TGTGCCAGCAGCTTACGACGGGGGGGCTCCAATGAGCAGTTCTTC.

The chain is built from TRBV11-1 and TRBJ1-1; D gene unclear. The CDR3 extends over 12 amino acids. Looked up from germline, CDR1 is SGHAT and CDR2 is FQDESV (reference sequence). V lost 5 bases to trimming and J lost 1 base, with 5 bases between them. The CDR3 DNA sequence: TGTGCCAGCAGCCGACAGAACACTGAAGCTTTCTTT. This translates into CASSRQNTEAFF.

The chain employs TRBV19 and TRBJ1-4; D remains unclear. The CDR3 covers 12 residues. Trimming removed 4 bases at V and 6 bases at J, with 6 bases between. Germline CDR1 reads LNHDA; CDR2 reads SQIVND (reference sequence). In nucleotides, the CDR3 is TGTGCCAGTAGTACGGATTATGAAAAACTGTTTTTT. Protein: CASSTDYEKLFF.